This T cell receptor (beta chain) was documented in a study of early T cells in non-severe SARS-CoV-2 infection. Via MiXCR, TCRdb re-called the 5' RACE reads, giving one row per CDR3 protein. The table includes under 95,000 distinct CDR3 sequences, more than 12% detected once. Study-wide points: VDJdb matching skewed toward anti-spike CD8 responses, missing private and CD4 specificities.

A note on this clonotype: The antigen is not known.

CDR1 is LGHNA, CDR2 YNFKEQ, per germline. The CDR3 length is 15 residues. The germline V and J ends were trimmed by 0 bases and 1 base, with 7 bases remaining between them. The sample comprised whole blood. The gene calls are TRBV4-2 and TRBJ2-1; D tentatively fits TRBD1 or TRBD2 (5 bases each). The TCR originated in an adult who was a healthcare worker with PCR-confirmed SARS-CoV-2 infection or an uninfected control (not recorded which). DNA for the CDR3: TGTGCCAGCAGCCAAGAAGAGGGGTCCTACAATGAGCAGTTCTTC. Encoded protein: CASSQEEGSYNEQFF.